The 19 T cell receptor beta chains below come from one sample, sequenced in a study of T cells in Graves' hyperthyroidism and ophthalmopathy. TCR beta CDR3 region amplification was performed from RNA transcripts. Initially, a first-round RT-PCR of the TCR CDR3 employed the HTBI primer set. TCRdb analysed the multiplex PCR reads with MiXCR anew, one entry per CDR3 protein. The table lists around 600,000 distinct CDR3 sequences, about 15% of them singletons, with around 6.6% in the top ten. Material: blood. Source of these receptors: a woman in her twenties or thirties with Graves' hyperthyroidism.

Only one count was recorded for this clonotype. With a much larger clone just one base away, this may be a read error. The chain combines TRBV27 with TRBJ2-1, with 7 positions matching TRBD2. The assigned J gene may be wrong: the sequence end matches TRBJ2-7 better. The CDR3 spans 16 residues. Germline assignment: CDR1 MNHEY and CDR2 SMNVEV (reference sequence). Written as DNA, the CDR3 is TGTGCCAGCAGTACGACTTCCGGGACTATATACAATGAGCAGTACTTC. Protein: CASSTTSGTIYNEQYF.

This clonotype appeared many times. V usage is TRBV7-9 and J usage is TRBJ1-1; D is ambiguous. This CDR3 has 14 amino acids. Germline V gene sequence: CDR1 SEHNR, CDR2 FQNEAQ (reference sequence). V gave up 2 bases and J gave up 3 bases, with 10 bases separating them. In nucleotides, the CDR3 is TGTGCCAGCAGCTTAATGATAACGGACACTGAAGCTTTCTTT. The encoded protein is CASSLMITDTEAFF.

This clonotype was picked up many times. CDR3 DNA: TGCAGTGCTAGAGGGGGGACTAGCGGGGCCACAGATACGCAGTATTTT. This gives the protein CSARGGTSGATDTQYF. The V and J genes are TRBV20-1 and TRBJ2-3, with TRBD2 identical over 13 bases. V was pared by 1 base and J by 2 bases, with 3 bases of the junction left unmatched. In germline, CDR1 is DFQATT, CDR2 SNEGSKA (reference sequence). The CDR3 spans 16 residues.

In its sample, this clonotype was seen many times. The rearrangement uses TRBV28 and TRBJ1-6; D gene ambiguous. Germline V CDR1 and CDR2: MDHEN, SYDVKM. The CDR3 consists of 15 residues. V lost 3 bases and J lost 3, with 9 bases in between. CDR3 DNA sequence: TGTGCCAGCAGTTTCGTAGAGGACTATAATTCACCCCTCCACTTT. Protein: CASSFVEDYNSPLHF. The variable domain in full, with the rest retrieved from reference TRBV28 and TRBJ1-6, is DVKVTQSSRYLVKRTGEKVFLECVQDMDHENMFWYRQDPGLGLRLIYFSYDVKMKEKGDIPEGYSVSREKKERFSLILESASTNQTSMYLCASSFVEDYNSPLHFGNGTRLTVT.

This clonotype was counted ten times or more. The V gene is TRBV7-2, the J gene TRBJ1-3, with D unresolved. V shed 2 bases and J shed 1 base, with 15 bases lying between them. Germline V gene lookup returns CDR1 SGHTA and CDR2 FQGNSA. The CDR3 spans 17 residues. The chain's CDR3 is CASSLLAATDSGNTIYF. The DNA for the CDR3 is TGTGCCAGCAGCTTATTAGCCGCGACTGATTCTGGAAACACCATATATTTT.

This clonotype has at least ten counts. CDR3 residues: CSARDFMGYEQYF. The CDR3 bases are TGCAGTGCTAGAGATTTCATGGGGTACGAGCAGTACTTC. The genes are TRBV20-1 and TRBJ2-7; D uncertain. The CDR3 has 13 amino acids. Germline values: CDR1 DFQATT, CDR2 SNEGSKA (reference sequence). V shed 0 bases and J shed 4 bases, with 10 bases lying between them.

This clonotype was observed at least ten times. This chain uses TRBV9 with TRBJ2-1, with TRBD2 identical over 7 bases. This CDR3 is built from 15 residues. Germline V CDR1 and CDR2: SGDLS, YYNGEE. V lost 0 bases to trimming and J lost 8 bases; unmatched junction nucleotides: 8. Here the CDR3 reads CASSVEGGSGYEQFF. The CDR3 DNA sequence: TGTGCCAGCAGCGTAGAAGGCGGGAGTGGGTATGAGCAGTTCTTC.

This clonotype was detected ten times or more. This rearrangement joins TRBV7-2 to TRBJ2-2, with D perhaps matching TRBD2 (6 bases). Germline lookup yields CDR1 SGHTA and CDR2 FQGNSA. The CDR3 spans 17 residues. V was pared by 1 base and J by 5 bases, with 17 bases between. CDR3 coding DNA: TGTGCCAGCAGCTTAGACGGTGGACTATATCTGACCGGGGAGCTGTTTTTT. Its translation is CASSLDGGLYLTGELFF.

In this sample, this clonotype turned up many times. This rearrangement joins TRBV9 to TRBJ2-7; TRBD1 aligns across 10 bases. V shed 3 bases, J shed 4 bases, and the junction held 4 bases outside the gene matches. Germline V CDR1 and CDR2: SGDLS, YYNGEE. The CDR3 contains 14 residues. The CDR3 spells CASSAEGQGYEQYF. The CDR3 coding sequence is TGTGCCAGCAGCGCCGAGGGACAGGGGTACGAGCAGTACTTC.

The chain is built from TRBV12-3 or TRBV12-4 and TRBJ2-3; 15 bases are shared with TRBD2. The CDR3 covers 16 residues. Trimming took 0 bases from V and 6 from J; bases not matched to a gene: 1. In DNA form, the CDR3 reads TGTGCCAGCAGTTTAGCGGGGACTAGCGGGAGGGATACGCAGTATTTT. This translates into CASSLAGTSGRDTQYF.

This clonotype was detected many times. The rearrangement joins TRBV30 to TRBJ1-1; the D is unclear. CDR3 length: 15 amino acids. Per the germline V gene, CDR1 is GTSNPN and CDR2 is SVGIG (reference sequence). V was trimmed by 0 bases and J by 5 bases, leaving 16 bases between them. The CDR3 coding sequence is TGTGCCTGGAGTGTACTAGGGATAAGAGGGACTGAAGCTTTCTTT. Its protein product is CAWSVLGIRGTEAFF.

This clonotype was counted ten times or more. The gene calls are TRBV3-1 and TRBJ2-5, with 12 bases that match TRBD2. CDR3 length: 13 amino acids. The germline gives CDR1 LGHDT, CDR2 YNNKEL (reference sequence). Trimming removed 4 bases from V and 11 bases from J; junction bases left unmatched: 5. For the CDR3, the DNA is TGTGCCAGCAGCCCTTGGACTAGCGGGACTCAGTACTTC. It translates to CASSPWTSGTQYF.

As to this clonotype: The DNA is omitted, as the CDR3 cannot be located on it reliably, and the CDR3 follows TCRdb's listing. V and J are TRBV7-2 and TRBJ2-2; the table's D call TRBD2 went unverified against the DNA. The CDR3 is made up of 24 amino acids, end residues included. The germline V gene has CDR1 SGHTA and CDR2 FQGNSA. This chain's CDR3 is CASRLTSGSGHEQYFGPGTGELFF.

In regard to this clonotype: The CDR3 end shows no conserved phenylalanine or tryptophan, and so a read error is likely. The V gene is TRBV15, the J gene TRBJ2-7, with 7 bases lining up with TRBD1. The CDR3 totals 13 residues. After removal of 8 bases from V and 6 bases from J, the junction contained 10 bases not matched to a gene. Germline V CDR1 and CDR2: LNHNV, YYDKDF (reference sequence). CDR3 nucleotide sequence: TGTGCCACCGGACGACAGGGTTTTTCCGAGCAGTACCTC. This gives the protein CATGRQGFSEQYL.

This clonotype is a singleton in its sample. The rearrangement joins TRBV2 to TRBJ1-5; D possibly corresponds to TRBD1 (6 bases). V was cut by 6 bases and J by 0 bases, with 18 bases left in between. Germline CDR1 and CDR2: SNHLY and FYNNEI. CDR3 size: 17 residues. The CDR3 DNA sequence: TGTGCCAGCAGCGGCTTTCGGGGGCTTTATAGCAATCAGCCCCAGCATTTT. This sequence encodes CASSGFRGLYSNQPQHF. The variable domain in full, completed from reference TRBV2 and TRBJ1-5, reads EPEVTQTPSHQVTQMGQEVILRCVPISNHLYFYWYRQILGQKVEFLVSFYNNEISEKSEIFDDQFSVERPDGSNFTLKIRSTKLEDSAMYFCASSGFRGLYSNQPQHFGDGTRLSIL.

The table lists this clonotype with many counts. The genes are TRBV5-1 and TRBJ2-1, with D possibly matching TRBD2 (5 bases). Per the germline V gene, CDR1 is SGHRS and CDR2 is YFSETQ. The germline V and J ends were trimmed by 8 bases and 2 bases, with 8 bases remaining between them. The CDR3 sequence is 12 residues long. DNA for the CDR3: TGCGCCAGTAGCGACCCCTACAATGAGCAGTTCTTC. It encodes CASSDPYNEQFF.

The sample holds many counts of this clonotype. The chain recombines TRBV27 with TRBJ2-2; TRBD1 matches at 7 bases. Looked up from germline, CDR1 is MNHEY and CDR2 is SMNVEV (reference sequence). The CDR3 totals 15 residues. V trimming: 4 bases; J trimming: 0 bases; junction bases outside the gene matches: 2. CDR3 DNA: TGTGCCAGCAGTTCCGACAGGGCGAACACCGGGGAGCTGTTTTTT. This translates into CASSSDRANTGELFF.

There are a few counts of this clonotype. CDR3 sequence (DNA): TGTGCCAGCAGTTCCGAAGGGGAGCTCCCCTACAATGAGCAGTTCTTC. Translating gives CASSSEGELPYNEQFF. The chain links TRBV28 to TRBJ2-1; the D gene could be TRBD1 or TRBD2 (5 bases each). The CDR3 is made up of 16 amino acids. The germline V gene has CDR1 MDHEN and CDR2 SYDVKM. V lost 4 bases and J 2 bases, leaving 15 bases between the germline ends.

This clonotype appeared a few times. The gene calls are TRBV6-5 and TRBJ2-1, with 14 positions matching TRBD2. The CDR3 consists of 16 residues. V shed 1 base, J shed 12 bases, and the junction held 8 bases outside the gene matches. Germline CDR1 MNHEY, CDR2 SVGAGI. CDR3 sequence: CASSYFGTSGRIGQFF. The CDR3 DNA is TGTGCCAGCAGTTACTTTGGGACTAGCGGGAGAATAGGGCAGTTCTTC.